The 9 T cell receptor beta chains listed next were all sequenced from one sample in a study of glioma-infiltrating T cells after dendritic cell vaccination (TCRdb year 2016). The receptor library was made with the immunoSEQ multiplex PCR assay. Not all clones reach the TCRdb copy of this immuneACCESS table, which keeps in-frame sequences only. Checked studies attribute under half of the gap to unresolved V genes and leave the rest unexplained. Here the sample has about 82,000 clones; about 87% occur a single time. The ten top clones hold approximately 2.9% of the sample. This material consisted of blood, taken before dendritic cell vaccination. These TCRs come from a human donor with glioblastoma.

The chain uses TRBV11-3 and TRBJ2-6; 11 bases are shared with TRBD2. V shed 5 bases and J 0 bases; nucleotides not matched to a gene: 9. Germline CDR1 is SGHNT and CDR2 is YENEEA. The CDR3 is 19 amino acids. The CDR3 nucleotides read TGTGCCAGCAGCCCGCATAGCGGGAGGGCCAACTCTGGGGCCAACGTCCTGACTTTC. Its protein product is CASSPHSGRANSGANVLTF.

The rearrangement joins TRBV7-9 to TRBJ2-2, with 7 bases aligning to TRBD2. V dropped 5 bases and J dropped 3; count of bases not matched to a gene: 9. The CDR3 consists of 16 residues. In germline, CDR1 is SEHNR, CDR2 FQNEAQ (reference sequence). The CDR3 DNA follows: TGTGCCAGCAGCCTCCCCGGCGGGAGTCACACCGGGGAGCTGTTTTTT. Protein product: CASSLPGGSHTGELFF.

In its sample, this clone was seen a few times. The rearrangement uses TRBV9 and TRBJ2-3, with TRBD1 as a possible D gene (7 bases). With 4 bases removed from V and 2 bases from J, the gap between germline ends came to 17 bases. Germline assignment: CDR1 SGDLS and CDR2 YYNGEE. This CDR3 is 16 amino acids long. The CDR3 nucleotides read TGTGCCAGCAGCCCGCGGGACAGAGCCCTCACAGATACGCAGTATTTT. The encoded protein is CASSPRDRALTDTQYF.

The gene calls are TRBV29-1 and TRBJ1-1, with D possibly being TRBD1 (5 bases). Trimming stripped 6 bases from V and 3 bases from J, with 14 bases between. In germline, CDR1 is SQVTM, CDR2 ANQGSEA. This CDR3 has 13 residues. The CDR3 spells CSVPGLLDTEAFF. CDR3 DNA: TGCAGCGTCCCAGGGCTTCTGGACACTGAAGCTTTCTTT.

The J gene is TRBJ2-1, the V gene TRBV6-1; weak D call: TRBD2 (6 bases). The V gene's germline CDR1 is MNHNS and CDR2 SASEGT. The CDR3 has 13 residues. The V and J ends lost 4 bases and 6 bases respectively, with 10 bases between them. CDR3 amino acids: CASSGLVLNEQFF. In DNA form, the CDR3 reads TGTGCCAGCAGTGGACTAGTGCTCAATGAGCAGTTCTTC.

V usage is TRBV4-1 and J usage is TRBJ1-1; the D is unclear. Germline loops: CDR1 MGHRA, CDR2 YSYEKL. This CDR3 region has 14 residues. Trimming shortened V by 5 bases and J by 0 bases, and 10 bases separated the two germline ends. CDR3 DNA: TGCGCCAGCAGCACTACCCCAATGAACACTGAAGCTTTCTTT. The encoded protein is CASSTTPMNTEAFF.

The V call is TRBV5-8, the J call TRBJ1-1; D ambiguous. This CDR3 region has 13 residues. The V end lost 7 bases, the J end lost 1 base, and 11 bases lay between the germline ends. Per germline, CDR1 SGHTS and CDR2 YDEGEE. The CDR3 nucleotides read TGTGCCAGCGCCTTGACACCGAACACTGAAGCTTTCTTT. This codes for CASALTPNTEAFF.

The chain has TRBV30 and TRBJ1-1, with 8 bases fitting TRBD1. Trimming at V came to 5 bases and at J to 4 bases, leaving 6 bases not matched to a gene. The CDR3 has 13 amino acids. Germline V gene lookup returns CDR1 GTSNPN and CDR2 SVGIG (reference sequence). CDR3 region: CAWGRGPATEAFF. DNA for the CDR3: TGTGCCTGGGGCAGGGGGCCGGCCACTGAAGCTTTCTTT.

The rearrangement uses TRBV7-6 and TRBJ1-1; D is possibly TRBD1 (5 bases). The CDR3 has 13 residues. Germline CDR1 reads SGHVS; CDR2 reads FNYEAQ. Between the trimmed V and J ends, which lost 2 bases and 4 bases, there was a span of 8 bases. The CDR3 protein is CASSLWGGTEAFF. The CDR3 DNA reads as TGTGCCAGCAGCTTATGGGGGGGCACTGAAGCTTTCTTT.